This entry describes one T cell receptor beta chain. These data are taken from a study of T-cell memory formation after mild COVID-19. TCRdb re-analysed the 5' RACE reads in MiXCR, keeping a single row per CDR3 protein. The sample has approximately 490,000 distinct CDR3 sequences, about 20% seen once. The ends lost 5 bases at V and 2 bases at J; junction bases unmatched: 6. The CDR3 loop spans 15 amino acids. The germline gives CDR1 SGHNT, CDR2 YENEEA. The V and J genes are TRBV11-3 and TRBJ2-3; 8 positions match TRBD1. The sequenced material came from PBMCs or a T cell subset sorted from them (not recorded which). This clonotype was obtained from an adult woman who had mild COVID-19 (a few samples of this study predate the infection). Cell type and time point are not known. CDR3 protein: CASSKGQGHTDTQYF. For the CDR3, the DNA is TGTGCCAGCAGCAAAGGACAGGGACACACAGATACGCAGTATTTT.